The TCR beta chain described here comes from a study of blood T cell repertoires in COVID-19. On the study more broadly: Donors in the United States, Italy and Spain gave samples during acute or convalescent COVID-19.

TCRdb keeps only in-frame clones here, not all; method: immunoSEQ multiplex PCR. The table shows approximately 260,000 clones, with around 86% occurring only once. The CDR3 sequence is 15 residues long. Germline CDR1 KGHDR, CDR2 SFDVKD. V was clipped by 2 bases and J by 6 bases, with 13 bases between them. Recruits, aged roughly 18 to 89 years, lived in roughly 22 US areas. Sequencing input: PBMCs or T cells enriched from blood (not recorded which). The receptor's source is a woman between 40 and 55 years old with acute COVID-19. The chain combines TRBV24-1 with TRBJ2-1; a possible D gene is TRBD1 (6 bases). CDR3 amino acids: CATSDWTVSGNEQFF. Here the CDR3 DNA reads TGTGCCACCAGTGATTGGACAGTTTCAGGCAATGAGCAGTTCTTC.